These 10 T cell receptor beta chains were all obtained from the same sample, sequenced in a study of T cell responses to AZD1222 COVID-19 vaccine (dated by TCRdb to the early 2020s). The meaning of the sample's time point label: about 28 days (+/-7) after the second vaccine dose. The method behind the library was the immunoSEQ multiplex PCR assay. Entries here come from immuneACCESS through TCRdb and include only in-frame sequences with V and J called. Some clones fail to appear in such tables; in the studies checked, an unresolved V gene covers under half of the shortfall, and the cause of the remainder is unknown. The sample table holds about 120,000 clones, of which 80% to 95% were seen once. Together, the top ten hold 2% to 2.5% of the sample. The sequencing used peripheral blood, collected 28 days after the second AZD1222 dose. These receptor sequences come from an adult who received the AZD1222 COVID-19 vaccine.

The chain links TRBV7-8 to TRBJ1-6, with 8 bases fitting TRBD1. CDR1 is SGHVS, CDR2 FQNEAQ, per germline. This CDR3 contains 14 residues. J was trimmed by 8 bases and V by 3 bases; bases with no gene match: 3. The CDR3 spells CASSFGTGDSPLHF. CDR3 bases: TGTGCCAGCAGCTTTGGGACAGGAGATTCACCCCTCCACTTT.

V is TRBV15 and J is TRBJ2-1; weak D call: TRBD1 (5 bases). Germline V gene data show CDR1 as LNHNV and CDR2 as YYDKDF (reference sequence). Between the trimmed V and J ends, which lost 5 bases and 7 bases, there was a span of 12 bases. The CDR3 consists of 13 residues. The CDR3 sequence is CATSGGHANEQFF. The DNA of the CDR3 is TGTGCCACCAGCGGTGGACACGCTAATGAGCAGTTCTTC.

The gene calls are TRBV7-9 and TRBJ1-2; 7 bases match TRBD1. Germline values: CDR1 SEHNR, CDR2 FQNEAQ (reference sequence). The CDR3 consists of 14 residues. V shed 4 bases and J 8 bases; nucleotides not matched to a gene: 10. CDR3 loop: CASSSWDSSMGYTF. The DNA of the CDR3 is TGTGCCAGCAGCTCCTGGGACAGCTCTATGGGCTACACCTTC.

A word on this clone: Relative to the germline gene, one junction end is altered; a read error may explain this. The CDR3 DNA reads TGTGCTAGCAGCTTAGCTCCAGGACAGGGGGTCGAAGCGCAGTATTTT. Translated, it gives CASSLAPGQGVEAQYF. V is TRBV7-7 and J is TRBJ2-3, with 10 bases identical to TRBD1. The germline gives CDR1 SSHAT, CDR2 FNYEAQ (reference sequence). This CDR3 contains 16 residues. Full variable domain (rest looked up from reference TRBV7-7 and TRBJ2-3): GAGVSQSPRYKVTKRGQDVTLRCDPISSHATLYWYQQALGQGPEFLTYFNYEAQPDKSGLPSDRFSAERPEGSISTLTIQRTEQRDSAMYRCASSLAPGQGVEAQYFGPGTRLTVL.

V is TRBV6-2 or TRBV6-3 and J is TRBJ1-1; D ambiguous. Deletions cut 0 bases from V and 1 base from J, with 12 bases between. Germline V lookup: CDR1 MNHEY, CDR2 SVGEGT. This CDR3 spans 16 amino acids. The CDR3 DNA reads as TGTGCCAGCAGTTACTCGACCTCGACACAGAACACTGAAGCTTTCTTT. Translated, it gives CASSYSTSTQNTEAFF.

The chain joins TRBV28 to TRBJ1-6; D gene uncertain. Trimming took off 3 bases at V and 7 bases at J, with 7 bases between the two ends. CDR1 and CDR2 from the germline V gene are MDHEN and SYDVKM. The CDR3 contains 13 residues. CDR3 DNA sequence: TGTGCCAGCAGTTTGGCGCCCAATTCACCCCTCCACTTT. The encoded protein is CASSLAPNSPLHF.

V gene TRBV7-9 combines with J gene TRBJ1-2; maybe TRBD1 (5 bases). V lost 4 bases to trimming and J lost 6 bases, with 12 bases between them. The CDR3 totals 13 residues. Germline assignment: CDR1 SEHNR and CDR2 FQNEAQ (reference sequence). The CDR3 nucleotides read TGTGCCAGCAGCTACTCGACAGAAAATGGCTACACCTTC. Translation gives CASSYSTENGYTF.

Turning to this clone: The junction and the germline gene differ at one end; a read error may be behind it. The chain is built from TRBV7-7 and TRBJ2-5, with a tentative D call TRBD1 (6 bases). CDR3 size: 13 residues. Germline CDR1 reads SSHAT; CDR2 reads FNYEAQ (reference sequence). Here the CDR3 DNA reads TGTGCTAGCAGCGGACAGTACCAAGAGACCCAGTACTTC. This gives the protein CASSGQYQETQYF.

The chain links TRBV2 to TRBJ1-5; 9 bases are a match to TRBD1. J lost 2 bases, V lost 4 bases, and 12 bases had no gene match. This CDR3 has 18 amino acids. The germline gives CDR1 SNHLY, CDR2 FYNNEI. The CDR3 loop reads CASSGDRAEGLGNQPQHF. DNA of the CDR3: TGTGCCAGCAGTGGGGACAGGGCAGAGGGGTTGGGCAATCAGCCCCAGCATTTT.

The rearrangement joins TRBV10-3 to TRBJ1-2; weak D call: TRBD1 (6 bases). V lost 2 bases, J lost 5 bases, and 12 bases lay in between. The CDR3 contains 14 residues. Germline lookup yields CDR1 ENHRY and CDR2 SYGVKD. CDR3 protein: CAISEEGGVYGYTF. The CDR3 region has the DNA TGTGCCATCAGTGAGGAGGGGGGCGTGTATGGCTACACCTTC.